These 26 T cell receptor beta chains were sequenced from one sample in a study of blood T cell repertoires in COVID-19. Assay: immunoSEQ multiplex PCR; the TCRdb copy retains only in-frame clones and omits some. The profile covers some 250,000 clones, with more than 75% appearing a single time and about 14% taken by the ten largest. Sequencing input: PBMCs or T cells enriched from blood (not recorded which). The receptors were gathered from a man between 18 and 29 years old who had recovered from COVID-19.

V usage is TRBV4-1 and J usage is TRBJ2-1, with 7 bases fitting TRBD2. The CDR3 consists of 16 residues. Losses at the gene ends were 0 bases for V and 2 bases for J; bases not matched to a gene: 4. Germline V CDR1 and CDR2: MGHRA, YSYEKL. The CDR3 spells CASSQDILAAYNEQFF. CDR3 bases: TGCGCCAGCAGCCAAGATATCCTAGCGGCCTACAATGAGCAGTTCTTC.

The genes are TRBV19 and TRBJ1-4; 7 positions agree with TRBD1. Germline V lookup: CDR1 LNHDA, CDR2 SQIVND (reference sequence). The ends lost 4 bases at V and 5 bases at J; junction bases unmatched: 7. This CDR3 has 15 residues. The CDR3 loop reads CASSTQGIANEKLFF. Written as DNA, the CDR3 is TGTGCCAGTAGTACACAGGGGATAGCGAATGAAAAACTGTTTTTT.

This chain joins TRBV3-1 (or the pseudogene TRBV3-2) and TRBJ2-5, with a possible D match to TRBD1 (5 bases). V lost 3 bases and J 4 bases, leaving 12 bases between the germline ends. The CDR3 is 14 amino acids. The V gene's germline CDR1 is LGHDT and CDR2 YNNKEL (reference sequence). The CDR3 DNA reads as TGTGCCAGCAGCCACAATCAGGGTCCAGAGACCCAGTACTTC. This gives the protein CASSHNQGPETQYF.

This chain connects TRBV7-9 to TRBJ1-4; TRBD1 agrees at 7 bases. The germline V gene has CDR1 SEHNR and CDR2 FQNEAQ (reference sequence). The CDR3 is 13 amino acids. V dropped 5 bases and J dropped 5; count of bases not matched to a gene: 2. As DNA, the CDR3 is TGTGCCAGCAGCCCACAGGGGAATGAAAAACTGTTTTTT. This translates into CASSPQGNEKLFF.

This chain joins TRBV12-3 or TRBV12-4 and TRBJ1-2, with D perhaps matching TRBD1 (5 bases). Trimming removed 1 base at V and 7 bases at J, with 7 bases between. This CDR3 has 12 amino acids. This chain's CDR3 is CASSLVTGGYTF. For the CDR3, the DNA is TGTGCCAGCAGTTTAGTTACAGGTGGCTACACCTTC.

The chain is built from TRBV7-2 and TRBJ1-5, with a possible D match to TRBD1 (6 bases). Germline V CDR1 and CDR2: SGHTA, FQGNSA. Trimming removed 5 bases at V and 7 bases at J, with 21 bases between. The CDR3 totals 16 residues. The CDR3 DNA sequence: TGTGCCAGCAGCACGATGGTTGGGGGGGCGCGACAGCCCCAGCATTTT. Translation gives CASSTMVGGARQPQHF. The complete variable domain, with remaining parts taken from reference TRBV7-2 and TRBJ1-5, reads GAGVSQSPSNKVTEKGKDVELRCDPISGHTALYWYRQSLGQGLEFLIYFQGNSAPDKSGLPSDRFSAERTGGSVSTLTIQRTQQEDSAVYLCASSTMVGGARQPQHFGDGTRLSIL.

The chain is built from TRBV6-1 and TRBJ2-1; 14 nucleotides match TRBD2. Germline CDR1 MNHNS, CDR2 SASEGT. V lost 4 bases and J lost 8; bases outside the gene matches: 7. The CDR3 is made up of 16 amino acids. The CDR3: CASSGPGLAGVHEQFF. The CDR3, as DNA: TGTGCCAGCAGTGGCCCGGGACTAGCGGGAGTTCATGAGCAGTTCTTC.

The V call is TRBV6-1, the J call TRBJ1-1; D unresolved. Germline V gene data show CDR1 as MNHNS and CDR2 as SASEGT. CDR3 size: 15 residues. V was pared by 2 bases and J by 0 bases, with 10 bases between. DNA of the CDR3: TGTGCCAGCAGTGAATGGGTCGGGATGAACACTGAAGCTTTCTTT. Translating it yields CASSEWVGMNTEAFF.

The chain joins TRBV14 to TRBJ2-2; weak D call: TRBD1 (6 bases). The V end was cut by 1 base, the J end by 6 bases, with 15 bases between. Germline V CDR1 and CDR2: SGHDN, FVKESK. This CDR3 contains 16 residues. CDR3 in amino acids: CASSQVAGALPGELFF. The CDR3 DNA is TGTGCCAGCAGCCAAGTGGCAGGGGCTTTGCCCGGGGAGCTGTTTTTT. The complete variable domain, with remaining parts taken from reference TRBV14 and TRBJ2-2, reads EAGVTQFPSHSVIEKGQTVTLRCDPISGHDNLYWYRRVMGKEIKFLLHFVKESKQDESGMPNNRFLAERTGGTYSTLKVQPAELEDSGVYFCASSQVAGALPGELFFGEGSRLTVL.

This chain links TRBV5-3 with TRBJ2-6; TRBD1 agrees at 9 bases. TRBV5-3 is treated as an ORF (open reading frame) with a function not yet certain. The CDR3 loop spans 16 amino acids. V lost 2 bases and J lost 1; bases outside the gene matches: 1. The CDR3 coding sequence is TGTGCCAGAAGCTTTGACAGGGGGTCTGGGGCCAACGTCCTGACTTTC. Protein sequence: CARSFDRGSGANVLTF.

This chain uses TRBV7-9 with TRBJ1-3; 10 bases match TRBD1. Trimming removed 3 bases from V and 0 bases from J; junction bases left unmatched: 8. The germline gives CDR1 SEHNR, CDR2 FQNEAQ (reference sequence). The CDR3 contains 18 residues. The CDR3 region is CASSFPRDRGGSGNTIYF. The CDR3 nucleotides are TGTGCCAGCAGCTTTCCCAGGGACAGGGGTGGCTCTGGAAACACCATATATTTT.

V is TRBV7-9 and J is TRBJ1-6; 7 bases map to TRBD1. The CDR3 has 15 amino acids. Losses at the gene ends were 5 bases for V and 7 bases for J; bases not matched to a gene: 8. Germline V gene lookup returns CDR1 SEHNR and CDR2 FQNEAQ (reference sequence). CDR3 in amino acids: CASSPSGTENSPLHF. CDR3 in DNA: TGTGCCAGCAGCCCGTCCGGGACAGAGAATTCACCCCTCCACTTT.

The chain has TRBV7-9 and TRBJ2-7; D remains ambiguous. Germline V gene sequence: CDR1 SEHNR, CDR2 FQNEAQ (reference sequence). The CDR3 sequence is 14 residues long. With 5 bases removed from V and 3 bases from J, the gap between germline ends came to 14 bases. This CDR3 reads CASSPNLDGYEQYF. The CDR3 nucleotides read TGTGCCAGCAGCCCAAACCTAGACGGCTACGAGCAGTACTTC.

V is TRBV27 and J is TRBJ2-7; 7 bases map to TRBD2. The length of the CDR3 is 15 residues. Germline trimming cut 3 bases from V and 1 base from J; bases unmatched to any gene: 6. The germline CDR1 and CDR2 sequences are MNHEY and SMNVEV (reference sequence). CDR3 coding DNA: TGTGCCAGCAGTTTGAGAGCGGGACTGTCCTACGAGCAGTACTTC. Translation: CASSLRAGLSYEQYF.

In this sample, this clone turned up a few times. Here the CDR3 reads CASSQAWAAGVADTQYF. In DNA form, the CDR3 reads TGTGCCAGCAGCCAGGCGTGGGCAGCAGGGGTGGCAGATACGCAGTATTTT. V gene TRBV11-3 combines with J gene TRBJ2-3; a possible D gene is TRBD1 (6 bases). Germline CDR1 SGHNT, CDR2 YENEEA. Trimming shortened V by 5 bases and J by 4 bases, and 22 bases separated the two germline ends. This CDR3 is built from 17 residues.

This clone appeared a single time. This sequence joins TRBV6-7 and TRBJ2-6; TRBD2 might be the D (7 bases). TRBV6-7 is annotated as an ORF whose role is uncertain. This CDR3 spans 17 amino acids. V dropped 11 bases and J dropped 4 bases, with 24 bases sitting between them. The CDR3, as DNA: TGTGCCTGTTGGGGCCGGCGGGGCGGGGGCGGGGCCAACGTCCTGACTTTC. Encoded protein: CACWGRRGGGGANVLTF.

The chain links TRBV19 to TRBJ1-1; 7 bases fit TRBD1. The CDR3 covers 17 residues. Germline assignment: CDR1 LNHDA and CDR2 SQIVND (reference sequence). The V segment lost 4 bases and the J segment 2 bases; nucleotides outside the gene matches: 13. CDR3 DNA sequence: TGTGCCAGTAGTAGAGGTCCGGCAGGGGGAAAAAACACTGAAGCTTTCTTT. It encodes CASSRGPAGGKNTEAFF.

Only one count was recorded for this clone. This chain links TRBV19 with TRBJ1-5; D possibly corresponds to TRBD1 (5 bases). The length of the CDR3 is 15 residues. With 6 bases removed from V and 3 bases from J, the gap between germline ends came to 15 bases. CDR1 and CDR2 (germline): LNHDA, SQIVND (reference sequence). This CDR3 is CASRAGRIINQPQHF. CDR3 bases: TGTGCCAGTAGAGCAGGGAGGATTATCAATCAGCCCCAGCATTTT.

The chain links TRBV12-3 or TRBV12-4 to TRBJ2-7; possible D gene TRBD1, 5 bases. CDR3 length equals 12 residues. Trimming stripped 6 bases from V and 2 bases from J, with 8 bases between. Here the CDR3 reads CASSVGAYEQYF. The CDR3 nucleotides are TGTGCCAGCAGCGTAGGGGCCTACGAGCAGTACTTC.

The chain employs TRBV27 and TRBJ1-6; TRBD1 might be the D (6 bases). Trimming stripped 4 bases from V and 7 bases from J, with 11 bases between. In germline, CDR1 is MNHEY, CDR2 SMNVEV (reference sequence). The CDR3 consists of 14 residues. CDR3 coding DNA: TGTGCCAGCAGTTGGGGGCAGGGCAATTCACCCCTCCACTTT. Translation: CASSWGQGNSPLHF.

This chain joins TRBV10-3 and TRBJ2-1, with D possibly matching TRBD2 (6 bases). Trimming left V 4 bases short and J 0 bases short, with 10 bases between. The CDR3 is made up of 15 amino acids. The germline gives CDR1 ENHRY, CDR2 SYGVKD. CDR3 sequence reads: CAISARGISYNEQFF. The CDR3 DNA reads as TGTGCCATCAGTGCGCGGGGCATCTCCTACAATGAGCAGTTCTTC.

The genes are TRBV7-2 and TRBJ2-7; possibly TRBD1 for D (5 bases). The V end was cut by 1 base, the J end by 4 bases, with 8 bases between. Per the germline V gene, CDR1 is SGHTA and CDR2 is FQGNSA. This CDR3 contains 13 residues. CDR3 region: CASSLGQRYEQYF. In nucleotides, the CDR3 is TGTGCCAGCAGCTTAGGACAGAGATACGAGCAGTACTTC.

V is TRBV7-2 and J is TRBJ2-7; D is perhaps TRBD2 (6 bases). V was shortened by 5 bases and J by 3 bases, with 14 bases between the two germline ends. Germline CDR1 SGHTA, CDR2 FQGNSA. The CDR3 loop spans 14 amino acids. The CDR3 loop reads CASSLPGLYYEQYF. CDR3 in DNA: TGTGCCAGCAGCCTACCGGGACTTTACTACGAGCAGTACTTC.

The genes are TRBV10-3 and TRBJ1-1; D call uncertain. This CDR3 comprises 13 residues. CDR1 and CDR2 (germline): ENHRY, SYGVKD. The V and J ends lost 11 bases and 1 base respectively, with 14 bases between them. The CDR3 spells CAAQAQANTEAFF. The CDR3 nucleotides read TGTGCCGCCCAGGCGCAGGCGAACACTGAAGCTTTCTTT.

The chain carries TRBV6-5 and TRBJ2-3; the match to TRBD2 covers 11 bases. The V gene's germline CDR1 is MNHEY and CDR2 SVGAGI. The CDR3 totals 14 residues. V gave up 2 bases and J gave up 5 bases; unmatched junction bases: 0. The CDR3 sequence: CASSYTSGGDTQYF. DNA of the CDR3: TGTGCCAGCAGTTACACTAGCGGGGGAGATACGCAGTATTTT.

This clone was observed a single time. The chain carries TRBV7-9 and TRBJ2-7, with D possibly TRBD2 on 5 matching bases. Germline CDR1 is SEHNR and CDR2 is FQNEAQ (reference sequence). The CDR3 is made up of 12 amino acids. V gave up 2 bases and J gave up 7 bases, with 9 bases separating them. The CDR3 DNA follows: TGTGCCAGCAGCTTACGGGGTGGAGAGCAGTACTTC. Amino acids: CASSLRGGEQYF.